This T cell receptor (beta chain) was recovered during a study of T cell responses to AZD1222 COVID-19 vaccine (dated by TCRdb to about 2021). General notes on the study: TCR sequencing covered about 230 trial participants: approximately 200 given two doses of AZD1222 and 26 given two doses of MenACWY control vaccine. Enrollment into the trials was organized by age into subgroups of 18-55, 56-69 and 70-plus years, and those subgroups contained about 160, 30 and 59 TCR-sequenced participants, respectively. Overall results and qualifications from the work: Epitopes outside the regions mutated in the B.1.351 and B.1.1.7 variants were reportedly recognized by nearly half of the unique spike-specific TCRs. No day 14 peak-response samples were available, so repertoires were characterized only after the peak T cell response. The vaccine-associated CD4 TCRs covered the entire spike protein, and the dominant responses fell in regions 160-218 and 743-854. After two AZD1222 doses, spike-specific TCR breadth and depth were significantly higher than at day 0 and than in MenACWY recipients. The 56-69-year group was small, and its depth increase did not reach significance, likely because of low power. Conclusions about previously exposed vaccinees are limited, since just six AZD1222 recipients were seropositive for SARS-CoV-2 at baseline. Most participants were white British and females outnumbered males, and the authors suggested that clonal diversity may have been underestimated.

As concerns this clone: Its specific antigen is unknown. No per-base quality is available; no much larger clone lies one base away.

What the time point label conveys for this sample: about 28 days (+/-7) after the second vaccine dose. Because spike-specific TCR depth and breadth did not differ between the two schedules, AZD1222 recipients who got a second dose at roughly 4 weeks were pooled with those who got a second dose at roughly 12 weeks. Vaccinee samples were obtained from the UK trials COV001 and COV002, which included a single-blind randomized controlled phase 2/3 trial of AZD1222 (ChAdOx1 nCoV-19) in healthy adults. Trial participant PBMC samples were collected at day 0 and day 28 after the second dose for TCRbeta chain sequencing. Including the terminal cysteine and phenylalanine, the CDR3 comprises 17 residues. Only CDR3 DNA remains: 51 bases, in frame from the first base. V has 5 bases trimmed and J has 0 bases trimmed; junction bases matching no gene number 16. Reading the germline V gene gives CDR1 SQVTM and CDR2 ANQGSEA.

The CDR3 regions of human TCRbeta chains were subjected to immunosequencing. Per the original workflow: Repertoire TCRs were matched against a reference library of SARS-CoV-2-specific TCRs generated with the MIRA antigen-specificity platform. Breadth meant the fraction of unique TCRs that were SARS-CoV-2-associated, whereas depth meant the fraction of total T cells that were SARS-CoV-2-associated. Using the MIRA data, each spike-specific TCR was assigned both to the spike region to which the TCR was reactive and to a CD4 or CD8 class. Log10-transformed breadth and depth values were compared by one-way ANOVA with Sidak's multiple comparisons tests. As stored in TCRdb, this immuneACCESS dataset retains in-frame rearrangements with V and J assigned. A fraction of the clones does not appear; measured against another copy, unresolved V genes explain less than half of the discrepancy, and the remainder lacks a known reason. The V and J calls and the clone size are those of that table, but D and trimming were determined from the DNA. For this sample there are around 100,000 clones; 85% appear just once. Together, the top ten hold roughly 4.3% of the sample.

The sample was peripheral blood, taken 28 days after the second AZD1222 dose. The source of this sequence is an adult who received the AZD1222 COVID-19 vaccine. The V and J segments used are TRBV29-1 and TRBJ2-7, with 7 bases aligning to TRBD2. The sequence in DNA is TGCAGCGTTACGCTCCGGTGGGACTATACTCGCTCCTACGAGCAGTACTTC. Its translation reads: CSVTLRWDYTRSYEQYF.